The clone carrying this T cell receptor beta chain appeared a few times. Its matching antigen is unknown. The sample belongs to a study of CD8 T cells in ankylosing spondylitis. Whole-study results and caveats: Disease-linked clones were reportedly significantly enriched in matched ankylosing spondylitis synovial fluid. The study identified a TCR beta motif of about eight highly homologous variants that appeared characteristic of ankylosing spondylitis blood.

MiXCR, applied by TCRdb to the 5' RACE reads, yields one record per CDR3 protein. The data show some 270,000 distinct CDR3 sequences, with 18% seen just once and approximately 33% held by the top ten. This CDR3 contains 16 residues. V lost 8 bases, J lost 5 bases, and 15 bases stayed unmatched. The J gene is TRBJ1-1, the V gene TRBV12-3 or TRBV12-4; 9 positions agree with TRBD1. This TCR derives from a male donor with ankylosing spondylitis or in good health (not recorded which). What was sequenced was blood, either unsorted or a sorted T cell fraction (not recorded which). Here the CDR3 reads CASSPRDRAKGTEAFF. The CDR3 region has the DNA TGTGCCAGCTCCCCCCGGGACAGGGCAAAGGGGACTGAAGCTTTCTTT.